The 15 T cell receptor beta chains reported below all come from one sample, sequenced in a study of T cell repertoires in cytomegalovirus infection. TCRdb fed the reads into MiXCR, producing one record per CDR3 protein. The sample gives 900,000 to 950,000 distinct CDR3 sequences, around 31% of which show up once; about 14% is in the top ten. For these TCRs, the target antigens are not known. The sample in question was cultured CD8+ T cells from PBMCs, obtained from culture after CMV antigen stimulation. Receptor source: a human donor in good health (CMV status not recorded). Some clones in this sample may be carry-over from other donors' samples.

In this sample, this clonotype turned up many times. The chain has TRBV7-2 and TRBJ2-1; 12 nucleotides agree with TRBD2. V dropped 4 bases and J dropped 7; count of bases not matched to a gene: 8. Germline values: CDR1 SGHTA, CDR2 FQGNSA. The CDR3 has 16 amino acids. In DNA form, the CDR3 reads TGTGCCAGCAGCTGGGAGCTAGCGGGGGGGCGTAATGAGCAGTTCTTC. Translating it yields CASSWELAGGRNEQFF. The entire variable domain, with the rest obtained from reference TRBV7-2 and TRBJ2-1, is as follows: GAGVSQSPSNKVTEKGKDVELRCDPISGHTALYWYRQSLGQGLEFLIYFQGNSAPDKSGLPSDRFSAERTGGSVSTLTIQRTQQEDSAVYLCASSWELAGGRNEQFFGPGTRLTVL.

A few counts support this clonotype. The rearrangement links TRBV19 to TRBJ2-7, with TRBD2 matching over 10 bases. Unmatched junction bases numbered 15, after V lost 11 bases and J lost 8 bases. The germline gives CDR1 LNHDA, CDR2 SQIVND (reference sequence). CDR3 length: 14 amino acids. The CDR3 DNA reads TGTGCCCTCCGAGGGACTAGCGCTGGAGTTAAGCAGTACGTC. Protein product: CALRGTSAGVKQYV.

This clonotype was recorded at least ten times. J is TRBJ2-7 and V is TRBV7-2; D unresolved. CDR1 is SGHTA and CDR2 is FQGNSA in the germline V gene. V gave up 5 bases and J gave up 2 bases, with 7 bases separating them. The CDR3 is 12 residues long. The CDR3, as DNA: TGTGCCAGCAGCCTCAACGCCTACGAGCAGTACGTC. Amino acids: CASSLNAYEQYV.

The V and J genes are TRBV10-3 and TRBJ1-1; no clear D gene. This CDR3 region has 13 residues. From germline, CDR1 is ENHRY and CDR2 SYGVKD. V gave up 4 bases and J gave up 3 bases, with 9 bases separating them. The CDR3 DNA is TGTGCCATCAGTGTTCCCGGGGACACTGAAGCTTTCTTT. It translates to CAISVPGDTEAFF.

The J gene is TRBJ2-3, the V gene TRBV12-3 or TRBV12-4, with D possibly matching TRBD1 (5 bases). V lost 6 bases and J lost 4, with 26 bases in between. CDR3 length: 18 residues. The CDR3 reads CASSTLLLGPSVADTQYF. In DNA, the CDR3 is TGTGCCAGCAGCACACTCCTTTTGGGGCCCTCAGTTGCAGATACGCAGTATTTT.

This clonotype was counted ten times or more. The rearrangement links TRBV12-3 or TRBV12-4 to TRBJ1-2; possibly TRBD1 for D (6 bases). V was shortened by 3 bases and J by 1 base, with 15 bases between the two germline ends. This CDR3 contains 16 residues. Here the CDR3 DNA reads TGTGCCAGCAGTTTCGGACAGCAGTTTTTTAACTATGGCTACACCTTC. Encoded protein: CASSFGQQFFNYGYTF.

The rearrangement uses TRBV14 and TRBJ2-1; D gene unclear. The CDR3 covers 13 residues. V dropped 7 bases and J dropped 6 bases, with 13 bases sitting between them. In germline, CDR1 is SGHDN, CDR2 FVKESK. In nucleotides, the CDR3 is TGTGCCAGCACCCAGGCCGGGCTCAATGAGCAGTTCTTC. Translating gives CASTQAGLNEQFF. Using reference TRBV14 and TRBJ2-1 for the parts outside the CDR3, the full variable domain is EAGVTQFPSHSVIEKGQTVTLRCDPISGHDNLYWYRRVMGKEIKFLLHFVKESKQDESGMPNNRFLAERTGGTYSTLKVQPAELEDSGVYFCASTQAGLNEQFFGPGTRLTVL.

The chain couples TRBV11-1 to TRBJ1-1; 10 nucleotides line up with TRBD1. The ends lost 5 bases at V and 4 bases at J; junction bases unmatched: 13. Germline loops: CDR1 SGHAT, CDR2 FQDESV (reference sequence). This CDR3 contains 17 residues. CDR3 sequence reads: CASSGSRDRGWSTEAFF. The CDR3 bases are TGTGCCAGCAGCGGATCCCGGGACAGGGGATGGAGCACTGAAGCTTTCTTT.

This chain uses TRBV20-1 with TRBJ1-2, with 11 bases lining up with TRBD1. The V gene end was trimmed by 3 bases and the J gene end by 3 bases; junction bases not matched to a gene: 6. The germline gives CDR1 DFQATT, CDR2 SNEGSKA (reference sequence). The CDR3 is made up of 15 amino acids. The CDR3 nucleotides are TGCAGTGCTAGGGCTAGGACAGGGGGCGACTATGGCTACACCTTC. Translation: CSARARTGGDYGYTF.

This rearrangement joins TRBV25-1 to TRBJ1-2; 7 nucleotides agree with TRBD1. This CDR3 has 14 amino acids. After removal of 1 base from V and 8 bases from J, the junction contained 7 bases not matched to a gene. Per the germline V gene, CDR1 is MGHDK and CDR2 is SYGVNS. CDR3 region: CASSEWDSPEGYTF. Here the CDR3 DNA reads TGTGCCAGCAGTGAATGGGACAGTCCAGAAGGCTACACCTTC.

This clonotype was found many times. The chain is built from TRBV7-8 and TRBJ2-3, with 9 bases aligning to TRBD2. V shed 5 bases and J 5 bases; nucleotides not matched to a gene: 11. The CDR3 sequence is 16 residues long. Germline assignment: CDR1 SGHVS and CDR2 FQNEAQ. CDR3 in amino acids: CASSRRPGLAGDTQYF. In nucleotides, the CDR3 is TGTGCCAGCAGCCGAAGACCGGGACTAGCCGGAGATACGCAGTATTTT.

The CDR3, as DNA: TGTGCCAGCAGGAGGACCGCCGCACGTAATGAGCAGTTCTTC. Protein: CASRRTAARNEQFF. The chain joins TRBV5-6 to TRBJ2-1, with unresolved D. The CDR3 length is 14 residues. V was cut by 5 bases and J by 7 bases, with 16 bases left in between. Germline-derived CDR1 and CDR2 are SGHDT and YYEEEE.

There are a few counts of this clonotype. The gene calls are TRBV6-1 and TRBJ2-5; TRBD1 is a possible D gene (6 bases). V was clipped by 7 bases and J by 4 bases, with 16 bases between them. The CDR3 has 14 amino acids. CDR1 MNHNS and CDR2 SASEGT come from the germline V gene. The CDR3 sequence: CASTGPGQIETQYF. CDR3 nucleotide sequence: TGTGCCAGCACCGGCCCGGGACAAATAGAGACCCAGTACTTC.

V gene TRBV7-2 combines with J gene TRBJ2-3; possible D gene TRBD2, 6 bases. Deletions cut 6 bases from V and 0 bases from J, with 19 bases between. This CDR3 region has 17 residues. CDR1 is SGHTA, CDR2 FQGNSA, per germline. CDR3 coding DNA: TGTGCCAGCAGTCTCGGGTACGGCGGGGCTAGCACAGATACGCAGTATTTT. Protein product: CASSLGYGGASTDTQYF.

This clonotype has at least ten counts. The V and J genes are TRBV11-3 and TRBJ1-1; weak D call: TRBD1 (6 bases). The germline V gene has CDR1 SGHNT and CDR2 YENEEA. With 5 bases removed from V and 0 bases from J, the gap between germline ends came to 10 bases. This CDR3 has 14 amino acids. In DNA, the CDR3 is TGTGCCAGCAGCCGAGGACAGATGAACACTGAAGCTTTCTTT. Translation gives CASSRGQMNTEAFF.